The rows below give T cell receptor beta chains drawn from one sample of a study of T cells in tuberculosis. The data were produced by immunoSEQ multiplex PCR, yet TCRdb's version contains in-frame clones alone and is incomplete. Seen here are 20,000 to 25,000 clones, around 90% observed once, and the top ten hold 15% to 20%. The specimen sequenced was PBMCs. The receptors were sampled from a donor between 10 and 29 years old with latent tuberculosis or without tuberculosis infection. Some clones in this sample may be carry-over from other donors' samples. Each CDR3 is given with its conserved first and last residue. The order of the fields is clone size, D gene, J gene, V gene, CDR3 DNA, CDR3 protein. D genes are given only for firm matches. Clone size is given for some rows only: seen once, a few or many times, or a class if the clone is expanded.

abundance: -
d_gene: TRBD2
j_gene: TRBJ2-4
v_gene: TRBV27
CDR3nt: TGTGCCAGCAGTCCCTGGGGGGGTGTCAAAAACATTCAGTACTTC
CDR3aa: CASSPWGGVKNIQYF

abundance: -
d_gene: TRBD1
j_gene: TRBJ1-4
v_gene: TRBV19
CDR3nt: TGTGCCAGTAGTGCGGCGGACAGGGACTTTGGAAAACTGTTTTTT
CDR3aa: CASSAADRDFGKLFF

abundance: -
d_gene: -
j_gene: TRBJ2-1
v_gene: TRBV2
CDR3nt: TGTGCCAGCAGGCGGGAACGGGTCAAAGGCGATGAGCAGTTCTTC
CDR3aa: CASRRERVKGDEQFF

abundance: -
d_gene: -
j_gene: TRBJ2-1
v_gene: TRBV18
CDR3nt: TGTGCCAGCTCACCACAAGGCCAGGGGCTCAATGAGCAGTTCTTC
CDR3aa: CASSPQGQGLNEQFF

abundance: -
d_gene: TRBD1
j_gene: TRBJ1-2
v_gene: TRBV7-2
CDR3nt: TGTGCCAGCAGCTTAAGACCTTCCGGGACAGGGCTCTACACCTTC
CDR3aa: CASSLRPSGTGLYTF

abundance: -
d_gene: TRBD1
j_gene: TRBJ1-2
v_gene: TRBV4-2
CDR3nt: TGTGCCAGCAGCCTAGGGACAGGCCCTTCGCTAGTCGACTACACCTTC
CDR3aa: CASSLGTGPSLVDYTF

abundance: -
d_gene: TRBD1
j_gene: TRBJ1-2
v_gene: TRBV27
CDR3nt: TGTGCCAGCAGTTGGTCCCAGGGACAGGGCCGGTGGGGCTACACCTTC
CDR3aa: CASSWSQGQGRWGYTF

abundance: -
d_gene: -
j_gene: TRBJ2-7
v_gene: TRBV6-6
CDR3nt: TGTGCCAGCAGTCAGTTGACTGTTCGCTACGAGCAGTACTTC
CDR3aa: CASSQLTVRYEQYF

abundance: -
d_gene: TRBD1
j_gene: TRBJ1-2
v_gene: TRBV6-5
CDR3nt: TGTGCCAGTACCGGGACAGGGGAATCGAACTATGGCTACACCTTC
CDR3aa: CASTGTGESNYGYTF

abundance: once
d_gene: -
j_gene: TRBJ1-2
v_gene: TRBV18
CDR3nt: TGTGCCAGCTCAGGGATTGGTGCTCGGGGAGGCTACACCTTC
CDR3aa: CASSGIGARGGYTF

abundance: -
d_gene: -
j_gene: TRBJ2-2
v_gene: TRBV4-1
CDR3nt: TGCGCCAGCAGCCATGTATCCCCCGGGGAGCTGTTTTTT
CDR3aa: CASSHVSPGELFF

abundance: once
d_gene: -
j_gene: TRBJ1-1
v_gene: TRBV18
CDR3nt: TGTGCCAGCTCAACCGTAGCGGATAAAGAAGCTTTCTTT
CDR3aa: CASSTVADKEAFF

abundance: few
d_gene: TRBD2
j_gene: TRBJ2-3
v_gene: TRBV14
CDR3nt: TGTGCCAGCAGCCCAAGCCGTCCCCCGGGACTAGCGGGAGTGGGCACAGATACGCAGTATTTT
CDR3aa: CASSPSRPPGLAGVGTDTQYF

abundance: -
d_gene: TRBD1
j_gene: TRBJ1-5
v_gene: TRBV18
CDR3nt: TGTGCCAGGTCCCGGGCGCCTCAGGGGGGTAATCAGCCCCAGCATTTT
CDR3aa: CARSRAPQGGNQPQHF

abundance: -
d_gene: -
j_gene: TRBJ2-2
v_gene: TRBV7-3
CDR3nt: TGTGCCAGCAGCTCCTCCTTTTACAGGGACACCGGGGAGCTGTTTTTT
CDR3aa: CASSSSFYRDTGELFF

abundance: -
d_gene: -
j_gene: TRBJ2-1
v_gene: TRBV23-1
CDR3nt: TGCGCCAGCAGTCAATCTAAAGGTGGCAGGGATGAATACAATGAGCAGTTCTTC
CDR3aa: CASSQSKGGRDEYNEQFF

abundance: -
d_gene: TRBD1
j_gene: TRBJ1-5
v_gene: TRBV2
CDR3nt: TGTGCCAGCAGTGGGCAGGGGGGCAATCAGCCCCAGCATTTT
CDR3aa: CASSGQGGNQPQHF

abundance: -
d_gene: TRBD1
j_gene: TRBJ1-5
v_gene: TRBV6-6
CDR3nt: TGTGCCAGCAGACGACAGGGGGCGAATCAGCCCCAGCATTTT
CDR3aa: CASRRQGANQPQHF

abundance: few
d_gene: TRBD1
j_gene: TRBJ2-7
v_gene: TRBV9
CDR3nt: TGTGCCAGCAGCGTAGCGCTGGGACAGGGGTGGGCCGAGCAGTACTTC
CDR3aa: CASSVALGQGWAEQYF

abundance: -
d_gene: TRBD2
j_gene: TRBJ2-1
v_gene: TRBV19
CDR3nt: TGTGCCAGCCGGCCGGCGGGGGGCGGGTTTCAACACAATGAGCAGTTCTTC
CDR3aa: CASRPAGGGFQHNEQFF

abundance: -
d_gene: -
j_gene: TRBJ2-7
v_gene: TRBV10-1
CDR3nt: TGCGCCAGGGACAGCTACGAGCAGTACTTC
CDR3aa: CARDSYEQYF

abundance: -
d_gene: TRBD2
j_gene: TRBJ2-3
v_gene: TRBV7-9
CDR3nt: TGTGCCAGCAGCTCTCTTAGCGGGAGGGCCATGGATACGCAGTATTTT
CDR3aa: CASSSLSGRAMDTQYF

abundance: -
d_gene: TRBD1
j_gene: TRBJ2-1
v_gene: TRBV7-2
CDR3nt: TGTGCCAGCAGCTCCCGGGACAGGGTTAGGAATGAGCAGTTCTTC
CDR3aa: CASSSRDRVRNEQFF

abundance: -
d_gene: -
j_gene: TRBJ1-1
v_gene: TRBV7-2
CDR3nt: TGTGCCAGCAGCTTACAAGGGGGACTGAACACTGAAGCTTTCTTT
CDR3aa: CASSLQGGLNTEAFF

abundance: -
d_gene: -
j_gene: TRBJ1-1
v_gene: TRBV5-6
CDR3nt: TGTGCCAGCAGCCCTAAGAGGATGAACACTGAAGCTTTCTTT
CDR3aa: CASSPKRMNTEAFF

abundance: -
d_gene: TRBD1
j_gene: TRBJ1-6
v_gene: TRBV5-4
CDR3nt: TGTGCCAGCAGCTTGGGTCGGGTGGAGGGGGCGAATTCACCCCTCCACTTT
CDR3aa: CASSLGRVEGANSPLHF